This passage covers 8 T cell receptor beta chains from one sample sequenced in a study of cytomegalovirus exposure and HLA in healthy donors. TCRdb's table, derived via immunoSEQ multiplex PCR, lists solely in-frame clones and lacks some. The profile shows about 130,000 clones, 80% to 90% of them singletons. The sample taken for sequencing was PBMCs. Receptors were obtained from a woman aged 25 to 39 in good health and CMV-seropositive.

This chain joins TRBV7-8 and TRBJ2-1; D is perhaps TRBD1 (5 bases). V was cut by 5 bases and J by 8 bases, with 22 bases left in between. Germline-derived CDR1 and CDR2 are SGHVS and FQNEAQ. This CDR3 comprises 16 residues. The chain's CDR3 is CASSATRSLIGDEQFF. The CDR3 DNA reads TGTGCCAGCAGCGCAACACGATCGCTGATAGGGGATGAGCAGTTCTTC.

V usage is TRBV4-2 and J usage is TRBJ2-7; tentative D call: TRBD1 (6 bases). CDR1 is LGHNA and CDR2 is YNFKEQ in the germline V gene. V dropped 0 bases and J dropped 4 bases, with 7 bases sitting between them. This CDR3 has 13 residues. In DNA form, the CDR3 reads TGTGCCAGCAGCCAAGATGGACAGTACGAGCAGTACTTC. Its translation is CASSQDGQYEQYF.

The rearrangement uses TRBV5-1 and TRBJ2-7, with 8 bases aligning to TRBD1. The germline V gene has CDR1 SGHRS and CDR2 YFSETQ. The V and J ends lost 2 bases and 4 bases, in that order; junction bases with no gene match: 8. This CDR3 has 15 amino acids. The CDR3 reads CASSFGQGRGYEQYF. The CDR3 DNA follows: TGCGCCAGCAGCTTTGGACAGGGAAGGGGTTACGAGCAGTACTTC.

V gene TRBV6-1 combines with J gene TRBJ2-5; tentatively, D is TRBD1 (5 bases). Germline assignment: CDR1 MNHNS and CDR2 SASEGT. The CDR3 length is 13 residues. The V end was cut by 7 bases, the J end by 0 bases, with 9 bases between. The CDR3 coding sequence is TGTGCCAGCATCCGACAGTACCAAGAGACCCAGTACTTC. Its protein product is CASIRQYQETQYF.

CDR3 region: CASRVSGTRTSGANVLTF. CDR3 nucleotide sequence: TGTGCCAGCAGGGTGAGTGGGACACGGACCTCTGGGGCCAACGTCCTGACTTTC. The chain carries TRBV2 and TRBJ2-6, with D perhaps TRBD1 (6 bases). The V and J ends lost 6 bases and 0 bases respectively, with 18 bases between them. The CDR3 spans 18 residues. Germline CDR1 is SNHLY and CDR2 is FYNNEI.

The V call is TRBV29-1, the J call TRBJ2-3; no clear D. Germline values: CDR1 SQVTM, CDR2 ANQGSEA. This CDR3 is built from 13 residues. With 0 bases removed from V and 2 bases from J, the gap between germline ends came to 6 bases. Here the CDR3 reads CSVEDSITDTQYF. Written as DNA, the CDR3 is TGCAGCGTTGAAGATAGTATCACAGATACGCAGTATTTT.

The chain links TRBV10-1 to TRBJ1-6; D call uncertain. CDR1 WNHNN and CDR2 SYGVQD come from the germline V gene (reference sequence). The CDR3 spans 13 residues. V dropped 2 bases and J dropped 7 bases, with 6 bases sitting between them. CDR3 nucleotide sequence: TGCGCCAGCAGTGAGATGAGAAATTCACCCCTCCACTTT. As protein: CASSEMRNSPLHF.

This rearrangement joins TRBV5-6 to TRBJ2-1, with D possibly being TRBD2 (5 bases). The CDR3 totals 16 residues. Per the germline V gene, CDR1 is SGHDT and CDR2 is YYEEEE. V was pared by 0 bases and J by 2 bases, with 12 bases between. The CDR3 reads CASSLVAGRPYNEQFF. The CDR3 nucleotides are TGTGCCAGCAGCTTGGTGGCGGGCCGCCCCTACAATGAGCAGTTCTTC.